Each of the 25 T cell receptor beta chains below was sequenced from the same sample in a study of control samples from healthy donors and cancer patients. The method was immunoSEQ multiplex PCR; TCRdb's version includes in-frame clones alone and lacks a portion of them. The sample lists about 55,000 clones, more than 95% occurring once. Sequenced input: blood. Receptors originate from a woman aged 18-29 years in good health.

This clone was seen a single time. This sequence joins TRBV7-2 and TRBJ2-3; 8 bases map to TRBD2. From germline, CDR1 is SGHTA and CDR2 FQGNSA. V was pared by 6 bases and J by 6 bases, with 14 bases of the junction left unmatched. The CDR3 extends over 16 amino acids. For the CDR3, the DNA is TGTGCCAGCAGGCCAGTCCCGGGACTAGGAGGGGATACGCAGTATTTT. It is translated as CASRPVPGLGGDTQYF.

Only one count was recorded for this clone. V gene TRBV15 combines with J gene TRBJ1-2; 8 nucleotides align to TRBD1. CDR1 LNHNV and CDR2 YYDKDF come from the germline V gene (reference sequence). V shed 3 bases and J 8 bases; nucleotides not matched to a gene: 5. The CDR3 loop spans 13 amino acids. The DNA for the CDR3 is TGTGCCACCAGCAGGCGACAGGGGAGCGGCTACACCTTC. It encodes CATSRRQGSGYTF.

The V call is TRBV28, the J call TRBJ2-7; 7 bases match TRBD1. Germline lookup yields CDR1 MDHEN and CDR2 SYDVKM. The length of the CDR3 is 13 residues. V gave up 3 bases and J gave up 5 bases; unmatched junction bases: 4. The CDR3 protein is CASSFDRVNEQYF. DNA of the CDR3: TGTGCCAGCAGTTTCGACAGGGTAAACGAGCAGTACTTC.

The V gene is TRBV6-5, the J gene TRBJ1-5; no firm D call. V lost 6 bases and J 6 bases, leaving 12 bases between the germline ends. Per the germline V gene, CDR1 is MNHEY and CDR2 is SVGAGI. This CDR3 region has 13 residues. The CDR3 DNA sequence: TGTGCCAGCAGGCAGTCCCCTAGTCAGCCCCAGCATTTT. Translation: CASRQSPSQPQHF.

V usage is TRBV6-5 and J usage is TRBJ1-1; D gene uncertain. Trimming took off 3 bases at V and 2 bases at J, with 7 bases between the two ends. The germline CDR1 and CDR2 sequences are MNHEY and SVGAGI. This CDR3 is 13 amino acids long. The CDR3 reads CASSYSINTEAFF. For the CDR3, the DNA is TGTGCCAGCAGTTATTCTATAAACACTGAAGCTTTCTTT.

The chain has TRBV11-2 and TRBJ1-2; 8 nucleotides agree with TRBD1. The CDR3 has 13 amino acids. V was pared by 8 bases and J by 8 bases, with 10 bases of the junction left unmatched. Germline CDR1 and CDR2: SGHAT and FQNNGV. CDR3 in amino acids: CASHRGKLGGYTF. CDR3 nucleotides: TGTGCCAGCCACAGGGGGAAGCTTGGGGGCTACACCTTC.

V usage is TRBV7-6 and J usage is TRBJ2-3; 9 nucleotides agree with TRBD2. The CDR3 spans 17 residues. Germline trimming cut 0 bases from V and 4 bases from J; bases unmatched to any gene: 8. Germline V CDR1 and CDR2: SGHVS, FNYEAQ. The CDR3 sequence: CASSLARGGGVADTQYF. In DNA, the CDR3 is TGTGCCAGCAGCTTAGCGCGGGGGGGCGGTGTTGCAGATACGCAGTATTTT.

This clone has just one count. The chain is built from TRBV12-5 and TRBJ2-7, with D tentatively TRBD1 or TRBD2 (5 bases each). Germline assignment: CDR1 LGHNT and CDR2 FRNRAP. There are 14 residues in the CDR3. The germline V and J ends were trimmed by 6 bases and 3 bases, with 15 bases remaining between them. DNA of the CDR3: TGTGCTAGTGGACTAGAGGGGTACTACTACGAGCAGTACTTC. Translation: CASGLEGYYYEQYF.

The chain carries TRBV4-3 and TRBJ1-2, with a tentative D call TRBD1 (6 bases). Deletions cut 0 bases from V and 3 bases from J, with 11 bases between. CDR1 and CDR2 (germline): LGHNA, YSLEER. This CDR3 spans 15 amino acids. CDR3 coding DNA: TGCGCCAGCAGCCAAGATCCAGGGGTGTACTATGGCTACACCTTC. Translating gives CASSQDPGVYYGYTF.

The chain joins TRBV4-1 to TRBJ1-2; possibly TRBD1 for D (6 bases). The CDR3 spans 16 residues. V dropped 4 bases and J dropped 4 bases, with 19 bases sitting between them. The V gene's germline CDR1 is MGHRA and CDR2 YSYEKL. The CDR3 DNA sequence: TGCGCCAGCAGCCGACAAGGACAGTTTGGGGTCTATGGCTACACCTTC. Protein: CASSRQGQFGVYGYTF.

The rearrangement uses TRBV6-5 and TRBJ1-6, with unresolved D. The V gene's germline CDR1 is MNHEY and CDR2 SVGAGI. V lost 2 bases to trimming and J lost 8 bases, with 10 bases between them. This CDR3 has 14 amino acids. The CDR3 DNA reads TGTGCCAGCAGTTACACCCAGCCATATTCACCCCTCCACTTT. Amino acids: CASSYTQPYSPLHF.

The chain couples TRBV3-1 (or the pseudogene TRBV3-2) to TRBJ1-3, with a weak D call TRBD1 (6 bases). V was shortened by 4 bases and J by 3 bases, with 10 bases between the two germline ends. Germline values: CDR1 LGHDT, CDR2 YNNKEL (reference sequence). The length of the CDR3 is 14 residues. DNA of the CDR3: TGTGCCAGCAGCCCCAGGACAGATGGAAACACCATATATTTT. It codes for CASSPRTDGNTIYF.

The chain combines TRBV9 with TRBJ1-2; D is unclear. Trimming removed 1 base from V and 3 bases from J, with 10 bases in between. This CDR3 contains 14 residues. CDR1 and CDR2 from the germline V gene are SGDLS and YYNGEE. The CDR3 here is CASSVSGEYYGYTF. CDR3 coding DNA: TGTGCCAGCAGCGTATCTGGGGAATACTATGGCTACACCTTC.

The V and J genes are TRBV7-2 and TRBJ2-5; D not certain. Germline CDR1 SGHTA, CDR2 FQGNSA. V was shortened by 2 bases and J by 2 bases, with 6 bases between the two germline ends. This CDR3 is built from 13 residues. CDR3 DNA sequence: TGTGCCAGCAGCTTAACCCGGCAAGAGACCCAGTACTTC. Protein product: CASSLTRQETQYF.

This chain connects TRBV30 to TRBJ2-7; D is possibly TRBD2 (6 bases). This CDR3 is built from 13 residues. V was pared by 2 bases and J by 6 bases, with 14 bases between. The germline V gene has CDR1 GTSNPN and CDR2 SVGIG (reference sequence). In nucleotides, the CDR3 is TGTGCCTGGAGTCCAATGACTAGACCCGAGCAGTACTTC. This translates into CAWSPMTRPEQYF.

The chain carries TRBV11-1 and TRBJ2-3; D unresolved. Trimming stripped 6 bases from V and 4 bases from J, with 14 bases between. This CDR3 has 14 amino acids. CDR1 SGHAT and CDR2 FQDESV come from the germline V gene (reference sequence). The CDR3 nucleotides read TGTGCCAGCAGACTACTAAAGCAGGCAGATACGCAGTATTTT. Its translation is CASRLLKQADTQYF.

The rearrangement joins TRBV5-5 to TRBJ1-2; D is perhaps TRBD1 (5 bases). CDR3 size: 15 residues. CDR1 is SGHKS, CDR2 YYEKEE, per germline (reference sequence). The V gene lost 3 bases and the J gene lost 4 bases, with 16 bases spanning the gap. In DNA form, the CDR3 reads TGTGCCAGCAGCTACTCCGGCCAGGGCACCTATGGCTACACCTTC. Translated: CASSYSGQGTYGYTF.

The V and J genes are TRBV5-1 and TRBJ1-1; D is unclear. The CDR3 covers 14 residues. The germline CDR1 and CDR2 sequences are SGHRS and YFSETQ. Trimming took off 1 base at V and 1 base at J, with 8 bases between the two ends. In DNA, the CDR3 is TGCGCCAGCAGCTTGAACAGCCAGAACACTGAAGCTTTCTTT. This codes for CASSLNSQNTEAFF. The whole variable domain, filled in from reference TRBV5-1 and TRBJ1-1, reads KAGVTQTPRYLIKTRGQQVTLSCSPISGHRSVSWYQQTPGQGLQFLFEYFSETQRNKGNFPGRFSGRQFSNSRSEMNVSTLELGDSALYLCASSLNSQNTEAFFGQGTRLTVV.

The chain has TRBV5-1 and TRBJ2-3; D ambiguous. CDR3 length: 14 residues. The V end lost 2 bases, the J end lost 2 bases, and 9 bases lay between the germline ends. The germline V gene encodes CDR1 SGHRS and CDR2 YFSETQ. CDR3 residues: CASSFNFLTDTQYF. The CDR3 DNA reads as TGCGCCAGCAGCTTCAACTTTCTCACAGATACGCAGTATTTT. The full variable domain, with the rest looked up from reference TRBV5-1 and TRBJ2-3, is KAGVTQTPRYLIKTRGQQVTLSCSPISGHRSVSWYQQTPGQGLQFLFEYFSETQRNKGNFPGRFSGRQFSNSRSEMNVSTLELGDSALYLCASSFNFLTDTQYFGPGTRLTVL.

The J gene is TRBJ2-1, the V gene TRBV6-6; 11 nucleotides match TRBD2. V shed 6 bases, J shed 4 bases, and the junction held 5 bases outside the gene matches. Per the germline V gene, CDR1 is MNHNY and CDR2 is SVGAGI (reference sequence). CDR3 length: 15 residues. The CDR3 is CASSISGGDYNEQFF. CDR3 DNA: TGTGCCAGCAGCATTAGCGGGGGGGATTACAATGAGCAGTTCTTC.

The CDR3 nucleotides read TGTGCCAGCAGCTTAACCCTCACTGAAGCTTTCTTT. Protein: CASSLTLTEAFF. The gene calls are TRBV7-9 and TRBJ1-1; D not certain. Germline loops: CDR1 SEHNR, CDR2 FQNEAQ (reference sequence). The CDR3 loop spans 12 amino acids. V was shortened by 2 bases and J by 4 bases, with 5 bases between the two germline ends.

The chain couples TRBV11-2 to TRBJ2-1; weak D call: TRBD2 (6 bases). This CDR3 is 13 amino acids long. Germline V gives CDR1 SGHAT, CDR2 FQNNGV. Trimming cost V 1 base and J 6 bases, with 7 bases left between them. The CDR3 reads CASSLGRVNEQFF. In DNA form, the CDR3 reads TGTGCCAGCAGCTTAGGGAGGGTCAATGAGCAGTTCTTC. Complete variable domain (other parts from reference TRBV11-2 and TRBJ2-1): EAGVAQSPRYKIIEKRQSVAFWCNPISGHATLYWYQQILGQGPKLLIQFQNNGVVDDSQLPKDRFSAERLKGVDSTLKIQPAKLEDSAVYLCASSLGRVNEQFFGPGTRLTVL.

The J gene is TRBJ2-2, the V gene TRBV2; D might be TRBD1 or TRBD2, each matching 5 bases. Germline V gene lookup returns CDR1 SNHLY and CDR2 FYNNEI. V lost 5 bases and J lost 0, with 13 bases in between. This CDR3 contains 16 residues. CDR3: CASSPLRGPNTGELFF. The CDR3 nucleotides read TGTGCCAGCAGTCCCCTACGGGGACCGAACACCGGGGAGCTGTTTTTT.

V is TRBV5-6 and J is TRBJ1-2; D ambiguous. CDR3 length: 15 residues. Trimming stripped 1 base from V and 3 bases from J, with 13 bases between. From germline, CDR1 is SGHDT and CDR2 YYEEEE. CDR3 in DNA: TGTGCCAGCAGCTTGCTATGGGAAGTTGACTATGGCTACACCTTC. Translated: CASSLLWEVDYGYTF.

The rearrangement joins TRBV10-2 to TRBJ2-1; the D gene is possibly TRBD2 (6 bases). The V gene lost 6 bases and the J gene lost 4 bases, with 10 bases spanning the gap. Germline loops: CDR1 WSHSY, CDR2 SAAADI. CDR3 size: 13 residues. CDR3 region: CASSWGVYNEQFF. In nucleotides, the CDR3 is TGCGCCAGCAGCTGGGGGGTGTACAATGAGCAGTTCTTC.